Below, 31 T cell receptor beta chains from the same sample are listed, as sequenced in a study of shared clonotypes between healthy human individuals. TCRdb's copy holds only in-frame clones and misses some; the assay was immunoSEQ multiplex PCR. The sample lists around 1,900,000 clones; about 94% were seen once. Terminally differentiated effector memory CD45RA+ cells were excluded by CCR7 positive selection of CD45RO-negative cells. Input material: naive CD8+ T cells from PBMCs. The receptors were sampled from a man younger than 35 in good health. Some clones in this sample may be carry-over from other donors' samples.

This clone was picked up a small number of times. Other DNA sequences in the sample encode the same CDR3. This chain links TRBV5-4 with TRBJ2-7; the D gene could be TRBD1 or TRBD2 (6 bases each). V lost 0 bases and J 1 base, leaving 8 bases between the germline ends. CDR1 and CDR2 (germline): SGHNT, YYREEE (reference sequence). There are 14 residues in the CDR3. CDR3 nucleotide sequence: TGTGCCAGCAGCTTGGGGAGGGGGTCCTACGAGCAGTACTTC. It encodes CASSLGRGSYEQYF.

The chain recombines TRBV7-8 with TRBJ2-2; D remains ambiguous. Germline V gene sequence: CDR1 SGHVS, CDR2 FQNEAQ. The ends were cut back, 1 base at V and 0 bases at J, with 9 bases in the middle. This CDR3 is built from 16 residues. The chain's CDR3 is CASSLVTESNTGELFF. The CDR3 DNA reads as TGTGCCAGCAGCTTAGTTACAGAGTCGAACACCGGGGAGCTGTTTTTT.

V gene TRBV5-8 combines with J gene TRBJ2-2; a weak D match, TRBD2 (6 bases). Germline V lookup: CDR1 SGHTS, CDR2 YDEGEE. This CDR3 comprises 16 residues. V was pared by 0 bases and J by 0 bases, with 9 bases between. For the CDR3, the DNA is TGTGCCAGCAGCTTGGTGGCGGGAACGAACACCGGGGAGCTGTTTTTT. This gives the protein CASSLVAGTNTGELFF.

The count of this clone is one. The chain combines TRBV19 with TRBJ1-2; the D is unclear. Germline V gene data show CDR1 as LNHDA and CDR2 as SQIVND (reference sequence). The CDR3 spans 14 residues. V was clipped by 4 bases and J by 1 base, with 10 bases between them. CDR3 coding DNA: TGTGCCAGTAGTAGCCAATCACTTAACTATGGCTACACCTTC. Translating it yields CASSSQSLNYGYTF. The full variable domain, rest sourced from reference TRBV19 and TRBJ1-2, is DGGITQSPKYLFRKEGQNVTLSCEQNLNHDAMYWYRQDPGQGLRLIYYSQIVNDFQKGDIAEGYSVSREKKESFPLTVTSAQKNPTAFYLCASSSQSLNYGYTFGSGTRLTVV.

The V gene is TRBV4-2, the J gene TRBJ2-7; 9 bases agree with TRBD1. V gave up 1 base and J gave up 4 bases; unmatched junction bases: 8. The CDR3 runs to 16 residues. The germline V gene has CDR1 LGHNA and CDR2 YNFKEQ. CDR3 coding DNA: TGTGCCAGCAGCCAAGGAGCCGGGACAGGGCTTTACGAGCAGTACTTC. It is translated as CASSQGAGTGLYEQYF.

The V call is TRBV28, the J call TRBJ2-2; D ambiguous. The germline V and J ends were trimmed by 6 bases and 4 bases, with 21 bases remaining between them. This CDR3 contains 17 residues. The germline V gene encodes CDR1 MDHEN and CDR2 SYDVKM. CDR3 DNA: TGTGCCAGCAGCTATTTACAAACCCTTACGGTCACCGGGGAGCTGTTTTTT. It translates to CASSYLQTLTVTGELFF.

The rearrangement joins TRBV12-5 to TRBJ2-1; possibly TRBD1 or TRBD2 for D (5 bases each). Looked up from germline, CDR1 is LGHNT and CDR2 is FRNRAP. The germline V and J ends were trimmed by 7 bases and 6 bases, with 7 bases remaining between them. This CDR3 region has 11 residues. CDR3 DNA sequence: TGTGCTAGTGAGGGGAGCAATGAGCAGTTCTTC. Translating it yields CASEGSNEQFF.

The CDR3 DNA reads TGTGCCAGCTCCCTTCGTGCGGGTGAGATAGCCAAAAACATTCAGTACTTC. This encodes CASSLRAGEIAKNIQYF. The chain employs TRBV13 and TRBJ2-4; possible D gene TRBD2, 5 bases. The germline gives CDR1 PRHDT, CDR2 FYEKMQ (reference sequence). CDR3 size: 17 residues. V shed 8 bases and J shed 0 bases, with 20 bases lying between them.

This CDR3 is CASSEGQNPNEQFF. Here the CDR3 DNA reads TGTGCCAGCAGTGAAGGACAGAATCCCAATGAGCAGTTCTTC. The rearrangement uses TRBV6-4 and TRBJ2-1, with D possibly being TRBD1 (6 bases). V dropped 3 bases and J dropped 6 bases, with 12 bases sitting between them. This CDR3 comprises 14 residues. Germline CDR1 reads MRHNA; CDR2 reads SNTAGT.

Written as DNA, the CDR3 is TGTGCCAGCAGCGTAAAGCGCCACGGGACTAGCGCTCCCTACGAGCAGTACTTC. Translation gives CASSVKRHGTSAPYEQYF. V gene TRBV9 combines with J gene TRBJ2-7; 10 bases align to TRBD2. The CDR3 is made up of 18 amino acids. The J segment lost 2 bases and the V segment lost 1 base, leaving 12 bases of the junction unmatched. Germline V gene lookup returns CDR1 SGDLS and CDR2 YYNGEE.

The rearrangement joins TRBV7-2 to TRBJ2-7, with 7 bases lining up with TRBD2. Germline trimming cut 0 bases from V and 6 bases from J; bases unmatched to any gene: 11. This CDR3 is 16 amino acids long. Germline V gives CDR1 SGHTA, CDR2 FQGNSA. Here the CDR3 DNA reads TGTGCCAGCAGCTTAGCGACAAGCGGGATTCCCGGCGAGCAGTACTTC. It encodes CASSLATSGIPGEQYF.

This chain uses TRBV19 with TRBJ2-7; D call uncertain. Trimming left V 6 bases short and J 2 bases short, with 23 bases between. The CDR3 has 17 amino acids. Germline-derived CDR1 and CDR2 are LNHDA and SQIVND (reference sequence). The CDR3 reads CASRMTYETPPPYEQYF. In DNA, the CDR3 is TGTGCCAGTAGGATGACCTACGAGACACCACCCCCCTACGAGCAGTACTTC.

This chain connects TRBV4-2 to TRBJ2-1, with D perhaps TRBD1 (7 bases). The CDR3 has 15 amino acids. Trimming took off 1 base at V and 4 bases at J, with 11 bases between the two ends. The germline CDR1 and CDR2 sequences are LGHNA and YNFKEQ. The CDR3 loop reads CASSQAAGGYNEQFF. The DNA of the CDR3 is TGTGCCAGCAGCCAAGCGGCAGGGGGGTACAATGAGCAGTTCTTC.

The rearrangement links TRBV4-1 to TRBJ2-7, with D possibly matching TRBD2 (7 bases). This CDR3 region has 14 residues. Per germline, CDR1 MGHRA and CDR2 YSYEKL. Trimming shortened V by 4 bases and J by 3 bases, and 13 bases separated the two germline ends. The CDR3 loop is CASSPVGGGYEQYF. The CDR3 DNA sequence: TGCGCCAGCAGCCCGGTGGGAGGGGGCTACGAGCAGTACTTC.

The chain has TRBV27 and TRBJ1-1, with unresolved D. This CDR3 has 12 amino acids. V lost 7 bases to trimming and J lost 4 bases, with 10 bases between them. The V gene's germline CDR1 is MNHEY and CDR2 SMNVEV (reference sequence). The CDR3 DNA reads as TGTGCCAGCAAGTCCGGGTTCACTGAAGCTTTCTTT. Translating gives CASKSGFTEAFF.

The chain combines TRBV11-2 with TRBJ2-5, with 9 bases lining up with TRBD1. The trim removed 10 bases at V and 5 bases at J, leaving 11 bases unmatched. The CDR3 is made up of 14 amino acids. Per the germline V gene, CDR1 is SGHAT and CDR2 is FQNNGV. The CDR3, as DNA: TGTGCCACAAAAACACAGGGGGCGCAGGAGACCCAGTACTTC. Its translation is CATKTQGAQETQYF.

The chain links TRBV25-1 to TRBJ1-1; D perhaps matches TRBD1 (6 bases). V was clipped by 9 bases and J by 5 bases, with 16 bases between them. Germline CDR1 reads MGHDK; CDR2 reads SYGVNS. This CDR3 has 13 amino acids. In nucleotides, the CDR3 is TGTGCCAGTTCACAGGGATTGAGGACTGAAGCTTTCTTT. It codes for CASSQGLRTEAFF.

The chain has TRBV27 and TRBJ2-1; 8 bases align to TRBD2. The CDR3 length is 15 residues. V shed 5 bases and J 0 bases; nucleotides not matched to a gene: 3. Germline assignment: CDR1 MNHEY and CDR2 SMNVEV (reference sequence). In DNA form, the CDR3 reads TGTGCCAGCAGTCAGGGACTAGTCTCCTACAATGAGCAGTTCTTC. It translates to CASSQGLVSYNEQFF.

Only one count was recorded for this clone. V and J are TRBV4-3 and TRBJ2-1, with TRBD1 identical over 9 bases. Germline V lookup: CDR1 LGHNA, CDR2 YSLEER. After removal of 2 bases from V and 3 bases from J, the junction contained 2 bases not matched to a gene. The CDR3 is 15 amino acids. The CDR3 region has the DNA TGCGCCAGCAGCCAACGACAGGGGGTCTACAATGAGCAGTTCTTC. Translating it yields CASSQRQGVYNEQFF.

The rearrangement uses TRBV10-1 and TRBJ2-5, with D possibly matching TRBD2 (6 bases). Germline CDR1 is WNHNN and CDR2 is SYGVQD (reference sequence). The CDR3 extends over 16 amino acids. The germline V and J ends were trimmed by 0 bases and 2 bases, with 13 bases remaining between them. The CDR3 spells CASSESGLSPQETQYF. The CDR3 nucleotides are TGCGCCAGCAGTGAGTCGGGACTCTCCCCTCAAGAGACCCAGTACTTC.

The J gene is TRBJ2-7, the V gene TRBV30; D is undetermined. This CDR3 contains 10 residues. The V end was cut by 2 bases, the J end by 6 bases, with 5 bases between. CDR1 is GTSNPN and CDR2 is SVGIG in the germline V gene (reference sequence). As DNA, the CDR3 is TGTGCCTGGAGTAGGAGCGAGCAGTACTTC. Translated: CAWSRSEQYF. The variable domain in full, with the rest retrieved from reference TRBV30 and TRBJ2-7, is SQTIHQWPATLVQPVGSPLSLECTVEGTSNPNLYWYRQAAGRGLQLLFYSVGIGQISSEVPQNLSASRPQDRQFILSSKKLLLSDSGFYLCAWSRSEQYFGPGTRLTVT.

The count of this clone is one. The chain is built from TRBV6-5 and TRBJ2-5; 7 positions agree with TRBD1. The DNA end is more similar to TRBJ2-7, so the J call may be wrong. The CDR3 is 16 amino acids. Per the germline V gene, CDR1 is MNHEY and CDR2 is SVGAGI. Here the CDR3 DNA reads TGTGCCAGCAGTTACTCGACCGGGACAGTCTCCTACGAGCAGTACTTC. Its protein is CASSYSTGTVSYEQYF.

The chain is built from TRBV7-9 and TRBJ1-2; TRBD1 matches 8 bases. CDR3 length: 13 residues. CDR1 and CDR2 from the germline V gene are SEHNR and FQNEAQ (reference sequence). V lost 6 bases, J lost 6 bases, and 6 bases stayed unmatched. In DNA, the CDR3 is TGTGCCAGCAGATCAGGGGGCGCGGATGGCTACACCTTC. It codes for CASRSGGADGYTF.

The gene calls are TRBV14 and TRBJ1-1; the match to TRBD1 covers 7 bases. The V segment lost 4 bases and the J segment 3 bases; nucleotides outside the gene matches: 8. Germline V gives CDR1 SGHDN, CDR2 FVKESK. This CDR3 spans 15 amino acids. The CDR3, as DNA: TGTGCCAGCAGCCCAAGGACAGGATGGGACACTGAAGCTTTCTTT. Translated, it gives CASSPRTGWDTEAFF. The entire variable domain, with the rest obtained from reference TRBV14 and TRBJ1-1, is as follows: EAGVTQFPSHSVIEKGQTVTLRCDPISGHDNLYWYRRVMGKEIKFLLHFVKESKQDESGMPNNRFLAERTGGTYSTLKVQPAELEDSGVYFCASSPRTGWDTEAFFGQGTRLTVV.

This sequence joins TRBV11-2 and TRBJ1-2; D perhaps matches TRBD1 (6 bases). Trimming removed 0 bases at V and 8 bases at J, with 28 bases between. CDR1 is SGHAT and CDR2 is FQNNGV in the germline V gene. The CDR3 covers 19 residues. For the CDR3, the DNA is TGTGCCAGCAGCTTAGAACCACAGGGTTGGGGTATTCTAAGTGGCGGCTACACCTTC. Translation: CASSLEPQGWGILSGGYTF. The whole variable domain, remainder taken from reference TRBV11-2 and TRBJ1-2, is EAGVAQSPRYKIIEKRQSVAFWCNPISGHATLYWYQQILGQGPKLLIQFQNNGVVDDSQLPKDRFSAERLKGVDSTLKIQPAKLEDSAVYLCASSLEPQGWGILSGGYTFGSGTRLTVV.

The DNA of the CDR3 is TGTGCCAGCAGAGGAGGGCCAGGACCTTACGAGCAGTACTTC. This encodes CASRGGPGPYEQYF. V and J are TRBV27 and TRBJ2-7; the D gene is possibly TRBD2 (6 bases). Trimming removed 6 bases from V and 4 bases from J, with 16 bases in between. Per the germline V gene, CDR1 is MNHEY and CDR2 is SMNVEV (reference sequence). This CDR3 has 14 amino acids.

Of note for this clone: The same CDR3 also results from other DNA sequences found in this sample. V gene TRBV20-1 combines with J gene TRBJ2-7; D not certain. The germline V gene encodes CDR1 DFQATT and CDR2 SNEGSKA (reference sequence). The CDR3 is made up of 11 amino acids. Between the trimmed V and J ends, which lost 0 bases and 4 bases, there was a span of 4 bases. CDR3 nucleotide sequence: TGCAGTGCTAGAGACAGTTACGAGCAGTACTTC. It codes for CSARDSYEQYF.

The CDR3 loop reads CSVDYTSGRFAEQFF. Here the CDR3 DNA reads TGCAGCGTCGATTATACTAGCGGGAGGTTTGCTGAGCAGTTCTTC. The V call is TRBV29-1, the J call TRBJ2-1; 12 bases are shared with TRBD2. The ends lost 6 bases at V and 9 bases at J; junction bases unmatched: 12. CDR3 length: 15 amino acids. Germline values: CDR1 SQVTM, CDR2 ANQGSEA.

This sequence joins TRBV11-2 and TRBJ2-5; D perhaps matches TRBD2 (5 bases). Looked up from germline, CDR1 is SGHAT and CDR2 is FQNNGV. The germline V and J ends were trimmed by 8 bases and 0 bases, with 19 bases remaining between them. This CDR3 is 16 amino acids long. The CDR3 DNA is TGTGCCAGCTCGGAGGCCCACGCTGGGAACCAAGAGACCCAGTACTTC. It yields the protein CASSEAHAGNQETQYF.

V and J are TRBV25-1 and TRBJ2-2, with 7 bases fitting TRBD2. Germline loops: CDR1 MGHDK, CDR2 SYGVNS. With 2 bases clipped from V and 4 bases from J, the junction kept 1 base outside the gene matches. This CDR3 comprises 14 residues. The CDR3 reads CASSELAATGELFF. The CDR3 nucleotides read TGTGCCAGCAGTGAACTAGCGGCCACCGGGGAGCTGTTTTTT.

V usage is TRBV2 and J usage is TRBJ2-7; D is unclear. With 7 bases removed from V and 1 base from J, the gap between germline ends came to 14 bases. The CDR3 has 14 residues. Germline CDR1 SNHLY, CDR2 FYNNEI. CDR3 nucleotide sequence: TGTGCCAGCACCGACGGGCTGAATTCCTACGAGCAGTACTTC. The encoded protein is CASTDGLNSYEQYF.